Listed below are T cell receptor beta chains from one sample, sequenced in a study of T cell responses to AZD1222 COVID-19 vaccine. The protocol was immunoSEQ multiplex PCR, while the TCRdb copy is restricted to in-frame clones and leaves out a portion. Seen here are 90,000 to 100,000 clones, 88% observed once, and the top ten hold roughly 15%. Sequenced material: peripheral blood, taken 28 days after the second AZD1222 dose. The source of these receptors is an adult who received the AZD1222 COVID-19 vaccine. Both conserved end residues are part of each CDR3. Fields, in order: clone size, V gene, D gene, J gene, CDR3 protein, CDR3 DNA. The D gene is left open where the match is weak. Size is stated for part of the rows, as once, few or many counts, or as a class when the clone is expanded.

size: .
V: TRBV6-1
D: .
J: TRBJ2-3
CDR3: CASSELGGGGGRTDTQYF
DNA: TGTGCCAGCAGTGAATTGGGGGGAGGGGGCGGCCGCACAGATACGCAGTATTTT

size: few
V: TRBV18
D: .
J: TRBJ2-1
CDR3: CASSPPGPLRYEQFF
DNA: TGTGCCAGCTCACCACCGGGGCCGCTGCGGTATGAGCAGTTCTTC

size: .
V: TRBV5-1
D: .
J: TRBJ1-1
CDR3: CASRPLQGNTEAFF
DNA: TGCGCCAGCAGACCTCTACAGGGGAACACTGAAGCTTTCTTT

size: once
V: TRBV4-1
D: TRBD2
J: TRBJ2-2
CDR3: CASSPAGAGDPLYSNTGELFF
DNA: TGCGCCAGCAGCCCTGCTGGAGCGGGAGACCCCTTATATTCGAACACCGGGGAGCTGTTTTTT

size: .
V: TRBV5-1
D: .
J: TRBJ2-5
CDR3: CASRRVGNGETQYF
DNA: TGCGCCAGCAGGCGGGTGGGAAACGGAGAGACCCAGTACTTC

size: .
V: TRBV14
D: .
J: TRBJ2-2
CDR3: CASSQVPSGELFF
DNA: TGTGCCAGCAGCCAGGTCCCCTCCGGGGAGCTGTTTTTT

size: once
V: TRBV5-1
D: .
J: TRBJ2-5
CDR3: CASSLQETQYF
DNA: TGCGCCAGCAGCTTACAAGAGACCCAGTACTTC

size: .
V: TRBV5-4
D: TRBD1
J: TRBJ1-2
CDR3: CASSQPTGGFNGYTF
DNA: TGTGCCAGCAGCCAGCCGACAGGGGGCTTTAATGGCTACACCTTC

size: .
V: TRBV30
D: .
J: TRBJ2-2
CDR3: CAWSAGAAGELFF
DNA: TGTGCCTGGAGTGCAGGGGCGGCCGGGGAGCTGTTTTTT

size: .
V: TRBV18
D: .
J: TRBJ1-5
CDR3: CASSPGSGRGNQPQHF
DNA: TGTGCCAGCTCACCCGGGTCGGGCAGGGGTAATCAGCCCCAGCATTTT

size: .
V: TRBV7-7
D: .
J: TRBJ2-2
CDR3: CASRASLNTGELFF
DNA: TGTGCCAGCAGAGCATCGTTAAACACCGGGGAGCTGTTTTTT

size: .
V: TRBV29-1
D: .
J: TRBJ2-7
CDR3: CSVGTYEQYF
DNA: TGCAGCGTTGGCACCTACGAGCAGTACTTC